This is a list of T cell receptor beta chains from one sample in a study of neoadjuvant anti-PD-1 for oral cavity cancer. The repertoire was sequenced with immunoSEQ multiplex PCR; TCRdb's copy has only in-frame clones and lacks some. The sample has approximately 13,000 clones, roughly three quarters seen once. The sequencing here drew on PBMCs, taken after nivolumab (anti-PD-1) treatment. The receptors shown here come from a person between 35 and 79 years old with oral cavity squamous cell carcinoma. The CDR3 runs from the conserved cysteine through the conserved F or W.

TRBV6-6	TRBJ2-1	CASSSQGAYNEQFF
TRBV11-2	TRBJ2-3	CASSPFFGSGSTDTQYF
TRBV10-3	TRBJ1-2	CAISRSGFNYGYTF
TRBV5-1	TRBJ1-1	CASRDGGGADTEAFF
TRBV9	TRBJ2-7	CASSLGTGDNYEQYF
TRBV6-1	TRBJ1-2	CASSPGAGGYTF
TRBV5-5	TRBJ2-7	CASSRLGNEQYF
TRBV28	TRBJ1-1	CASSPRRTEAFF
TRBV9	TRBJ1-4	CASSVAPAGTGNEKLFF
TRBV5-6	TRBJ2-1	CASSNGRGAYNEQFF
TRBV5-1	TRBJ2-1	CASSPEKPGNEQFF
TRBV6-5	TRBJ1-1	CASRRTGTGNTEAFF
TRBV7-3	TRBJ2-2	CASSREMGSGELFF
TRBV5-1	TRBJ2-1	CASSPPWSYNEQFF
TRBV4-2	TRBJ2-3	CASSQGLAGGLTSTDTQYF
TRBV5-6	TRBJ2-1	CASSLRAGGYYNEQFF
TRBV2	TRBJ2-4	CASNGVLAKNIQYF
TRBV27	TRBJ1-3	CASSLLRGGGFGTIYF
TRBV6-5	TRBJ2-7	CASSASTGGFSEQYF
TRBV19	TRBJ2-1	CASSMRLRDEQFF
TRBV7-2	TRBJ2-7	CASSLRYEQYF
TRBV7-9	TRBJ2-2	CAAGLGAATGELFF
TRBV6-5	TRBJ1-1	CASSYNSLGTEAFF
TRBV27	TRBJ2-4	CASSLAGGNIQYF
TRBV28	TRBJ2-7	CASSLGYEQYF
TRBV11-2	TRBJ1-3	CASSLGAESGNTIYF
TRBV10-1	TRBJ2-7	CASSLTPAYEQYF
TRBV2	TRBJ1-2	CASSELRGRNGYTF
TRBV10-3	TRBJ1-1	CAISESPGRVNTEAFF
TRBV10-3	TRBJ1-3	CAIRELPGQGGNTIYF
TRBV27	TRBJ2-7	CASSFGGTIPYEQYF
TRBV18	TRBJ1-1	CASSPPSVWATEAFF
TRBV10-3	TRBJ1-5	CAIRGQGGSNQPQHF
TRBV5-1	TRBJ2-1	CASSERSGTYNEQFF
TRBV4-2	TRBJ1-4	CASSQRTGPNEKLFF
TRBV4-2	TRBJ1-5	CASSQEQHNQPQHF
TRBV5-1	TRBJ2-5	CASSPPGQGTETQYF
TRBV6-1	TRBJ2-5	CASSEQWVGLETQYF
TRBV11-2	TRBJ2-7	CASSLTRDRGYEQYF
TRBV7-2	TRBJ1-3	CASSLRSGQGRETTIYF
TRBV5-1	TRBJ1-3	CASRGSGNTIYF
TRBV2	TRBJ1-5	CASSESFYPRQPQHF
TRBV6-5	TRBJ1-5	CASREIQPQHF
TRBV19	TRBJ1-5	CASTPGGISNQPQHF
TRBV9	TRBJ2-2	CASSIGLAGELFF
TRBV11-1	TRBJ2-7	CASSLRLRIEQYF
TRBV10-3	.	CACGTDNYEQYF
TRBV30	TRBJ1-3	CAWSRTGGERNTIYF
TRBV19	TRBJ1-1	CASSRGPMNTEAFF
TRBV10-3	TRBJ1-2	CAISEGLGYGYTF
TRBV6-1	TRBJ2-7	CAAGGVSSYEQYF